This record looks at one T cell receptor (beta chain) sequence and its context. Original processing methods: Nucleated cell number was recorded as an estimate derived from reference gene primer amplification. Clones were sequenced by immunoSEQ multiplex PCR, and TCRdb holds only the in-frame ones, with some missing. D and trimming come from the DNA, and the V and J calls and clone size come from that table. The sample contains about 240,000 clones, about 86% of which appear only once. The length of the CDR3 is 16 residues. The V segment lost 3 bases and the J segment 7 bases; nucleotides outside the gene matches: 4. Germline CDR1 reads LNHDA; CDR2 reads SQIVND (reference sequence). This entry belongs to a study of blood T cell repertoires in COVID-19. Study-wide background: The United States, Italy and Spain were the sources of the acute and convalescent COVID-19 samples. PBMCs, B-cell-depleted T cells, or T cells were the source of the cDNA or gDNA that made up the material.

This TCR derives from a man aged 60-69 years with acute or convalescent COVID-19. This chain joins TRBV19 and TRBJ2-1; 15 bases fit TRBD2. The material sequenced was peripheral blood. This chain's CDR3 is CASSIGTSGRRNEQFF. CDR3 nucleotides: TGTGCCAGTAGTATTGGGACTAGCGGGAGGAGAAATGAGCAGTTCTTC.